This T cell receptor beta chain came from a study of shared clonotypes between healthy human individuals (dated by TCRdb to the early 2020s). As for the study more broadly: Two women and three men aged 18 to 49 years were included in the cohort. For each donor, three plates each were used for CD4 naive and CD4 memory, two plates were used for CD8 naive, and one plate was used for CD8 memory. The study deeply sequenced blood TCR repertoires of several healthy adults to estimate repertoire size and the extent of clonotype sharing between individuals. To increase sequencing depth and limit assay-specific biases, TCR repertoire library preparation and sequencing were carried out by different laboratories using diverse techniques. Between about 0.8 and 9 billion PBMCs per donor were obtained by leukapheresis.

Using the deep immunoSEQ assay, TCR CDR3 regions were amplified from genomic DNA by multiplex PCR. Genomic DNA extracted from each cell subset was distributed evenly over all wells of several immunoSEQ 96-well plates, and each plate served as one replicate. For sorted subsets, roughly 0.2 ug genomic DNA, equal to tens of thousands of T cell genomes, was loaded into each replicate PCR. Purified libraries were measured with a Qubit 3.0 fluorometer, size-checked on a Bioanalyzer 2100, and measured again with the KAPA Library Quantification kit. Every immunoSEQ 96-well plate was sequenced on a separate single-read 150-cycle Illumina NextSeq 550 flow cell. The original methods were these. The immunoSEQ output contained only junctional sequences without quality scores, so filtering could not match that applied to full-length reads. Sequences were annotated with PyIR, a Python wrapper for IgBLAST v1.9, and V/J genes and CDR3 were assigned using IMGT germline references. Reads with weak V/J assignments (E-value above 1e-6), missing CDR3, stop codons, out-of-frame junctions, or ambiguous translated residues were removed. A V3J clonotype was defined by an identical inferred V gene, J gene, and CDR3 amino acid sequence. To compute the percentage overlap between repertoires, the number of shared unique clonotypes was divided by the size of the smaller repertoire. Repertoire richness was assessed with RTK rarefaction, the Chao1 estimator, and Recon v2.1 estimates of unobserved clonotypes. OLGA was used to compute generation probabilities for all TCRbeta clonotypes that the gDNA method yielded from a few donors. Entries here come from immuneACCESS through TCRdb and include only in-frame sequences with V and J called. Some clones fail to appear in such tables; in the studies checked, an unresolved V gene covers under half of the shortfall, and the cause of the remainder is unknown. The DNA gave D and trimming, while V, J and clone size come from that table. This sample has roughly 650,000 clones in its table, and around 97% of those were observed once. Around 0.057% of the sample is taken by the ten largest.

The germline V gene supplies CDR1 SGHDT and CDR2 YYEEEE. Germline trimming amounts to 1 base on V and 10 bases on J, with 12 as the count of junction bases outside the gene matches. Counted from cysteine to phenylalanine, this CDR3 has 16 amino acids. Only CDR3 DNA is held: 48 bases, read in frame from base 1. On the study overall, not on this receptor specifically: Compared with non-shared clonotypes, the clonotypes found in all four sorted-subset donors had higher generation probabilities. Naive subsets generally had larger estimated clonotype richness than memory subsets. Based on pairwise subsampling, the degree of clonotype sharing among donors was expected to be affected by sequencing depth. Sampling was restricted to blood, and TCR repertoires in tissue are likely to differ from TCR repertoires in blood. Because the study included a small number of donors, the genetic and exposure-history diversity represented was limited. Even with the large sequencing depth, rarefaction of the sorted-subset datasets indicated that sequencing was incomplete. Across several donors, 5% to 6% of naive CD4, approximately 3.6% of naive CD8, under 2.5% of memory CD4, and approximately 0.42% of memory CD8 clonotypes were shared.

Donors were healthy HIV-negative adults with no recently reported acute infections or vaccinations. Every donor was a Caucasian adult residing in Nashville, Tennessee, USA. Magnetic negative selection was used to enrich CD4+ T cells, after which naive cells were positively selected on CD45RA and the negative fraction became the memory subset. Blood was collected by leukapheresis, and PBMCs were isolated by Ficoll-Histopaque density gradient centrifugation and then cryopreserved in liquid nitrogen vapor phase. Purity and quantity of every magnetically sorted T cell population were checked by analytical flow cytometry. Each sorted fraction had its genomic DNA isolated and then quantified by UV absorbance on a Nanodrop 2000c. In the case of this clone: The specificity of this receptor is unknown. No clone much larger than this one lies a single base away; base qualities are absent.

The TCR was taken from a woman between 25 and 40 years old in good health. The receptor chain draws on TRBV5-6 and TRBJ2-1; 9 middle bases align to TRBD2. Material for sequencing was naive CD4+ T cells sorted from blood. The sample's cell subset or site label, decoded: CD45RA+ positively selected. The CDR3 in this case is CASSLMAGGRIGEQFF. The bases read TGTGCCAGCAGCTTGATGGCGGGAGGGCGGATCGGGGAGCAGTTCTTC.